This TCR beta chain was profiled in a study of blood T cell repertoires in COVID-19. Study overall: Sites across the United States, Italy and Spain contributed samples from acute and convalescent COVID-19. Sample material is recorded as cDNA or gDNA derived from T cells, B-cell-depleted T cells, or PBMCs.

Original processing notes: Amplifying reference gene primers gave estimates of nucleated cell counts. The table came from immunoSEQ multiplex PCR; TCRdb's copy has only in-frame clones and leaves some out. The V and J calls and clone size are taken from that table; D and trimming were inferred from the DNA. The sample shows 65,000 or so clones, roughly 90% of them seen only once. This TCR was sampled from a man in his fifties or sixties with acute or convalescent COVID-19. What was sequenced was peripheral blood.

CDR3 in DNA: TGTGCCAGCAGCTTAGAGGGACAGTTTGGTGGCTACACCTTC. This encodes CASSLEGQFGGYTF. The chain employs TRBV11-2 and TRBJ1-2, with TRBD1 identical over 7 bases. This CDR3 spans 14 amino acids. Germline V lookup: CDR1 SGHAT, CDR2 FQNNGV. V lost 0 bases to trimming and J lost 7 bases; unmatched junction nucleotides: 5. Looking up the rest from reference TRBV11-2 and TRBJ1-2 gives the full variable domain: EAGVAQSPRYKIIEKRQSVAFWCNPISGHATLYWYQQILGQGPKLLIQFQNNGVVDDSQLPKDRFSAERLKGVDSTLKIQPAKLEDSAVYLCASSLEGQFGGYTFGSGTRLTVV.